The rows below give T cell receptor beta chains drawn from one sample of a study of regulatory T cells in long-lasting Graves disease. In TCRdb, the multiplex PCR reads were re-called with MiXCR into one record per CDR3 protein. The sample includes more than 400,000 distinct CDR3 sequences, roughly 15% seen only once; the top ten take roughly a tenth. This sample was shared with a second study, whose subject was T cells in Graves' hyperthyroidism and ophthalmopathy.

The specimen was peripheral blood mononuclear cells (PBMCs), collected at new diagnosis, from a patient treated with antithyroid drugs. Receptors originate from a woman aged 25 to 39 with Graves disease. CDR3s include the opening cysteine and the closing phenylalanine or tryptophan. The D gene is left open where the match is weak. The size entry is marked missing in some rows and otherwise reads once, few, many or a size class.

CDR3: CASNLNWRGGYTF
DNA: TGTGCCAGCAACCTGAATTGGAGGGGCGGCTACACCTTC
size: NA
V: TRBV7-2
D: NA
J: TRBJ1-2
length: 13

CDR3: CSATWDLRGTEAFF
DNA: TGCAGTGCTACATGGGACCTGCGGGGCACTGAAGCTTTCTTT
size: many
V: TRBV20-1
D: NA
J: TRBJ1-1
length: 14

CDR3: CAISGSGTNINEQFF
DNA: TGTGCCATCAGTGGCTCCGGGACGAACATCAATGAGCAGTTCTTC
size: many
V: TRBV10-3
D: NA
J: TRBJ2-1
length: 15

CDR3: CASSFGGRSNEQFF
DNA: TGTGCCAGCAGCTTTGGGGGGAGGAGTAATGAGCAGTTCTTC
size: many
V: TRBV11-3
D: NA
J: TRBJ2-1
length: 14

CDR3: CASSQGTRSPYEQYF
DNA: TGTGCCAGCAGCCAAGGGACTAGATCACCCTACGAGCAGTACTTC
size: many
V: TRBV28
D: TRBD2
J: TRBJ2-7
length: 15

CDR3: CASSQDYLGSVHFYEQYF
DNA: TGTGCCAGCAGCCAAGATTATTTGGGTAGCGTCCATTTCTACGAGCAGTACTTC
size: few
V: TRBV7-2
D: NA
J: TRBJ2-7
length: 18

CDR3: CSAMSGRSSYEQYF
DNA: TGCAGTGCTATGAGCGGGAGGAGCTCCTACGAGCAGTACTTC
size: many
V: TRBV20-1
D: TRBD2
J: TRBJ2-7
length: 14

CDR3: CASSRDGGPYNEQFF
DNA: TGTGCCAGCAGCCGAGATGGGGGGCCCTACAATGAGCAGTTCTTC
size: NA
V: TRBV3-1
D: NA
J: TRBJ2-1
length: 15

CDR3: CASSLTTTSGSYEQYF
DNA: TGTGCCAGCAGCCTCACCACGACTAGCGGGAGTTACGAGCAGTACTTC
size: many
V: TRBV11-1
D: TRBD2
J: TRBJ2-7
length: 16

CDR3: CATTLGQFLSSGANVLTF
DNA: TGTGCCACCACCTTGGGACAGTTTCTTAGCTCTGGGGCCAACGTCCTGACTTTC
size: few
V: TRBV19
D: TRBD1
J: TRBJ2-6
length: 18

CDR3: CASSTPGTGEETQYF
DNA: TGTGCCAGCAGTACCCCGGGGACAGGAGAAGAGACCCAGTACTTC
size: few
V: TRBV25-1
D: TRBD1
J: TRBJ2-5
length: 15

CDR3: CASSINYGTSGRTRGETQYF
DNA: TGTGCCAGTAGTATTAACTACGGGACTAGCGGGAGGACTAGGGGAGAGACCCAGTACTTC
size: once
V: TRBV19
D: TRBD2
J: TRBJ2-5
length: 20

CDR3: CASRRTGGVYEQYF
DNA: TGTGCCAGTAGGAGGACAGGAGGGGTCTACGAGCAGTACTTC
size: few
V: TRBV19
D: NA
J: TRBJ2-7
length: 14

CDR3: CASSLRTGVDEQYF
DNA: TGTGCCAGCAGCTTACGGACAGGGGTGGACGAGCAGTACTTC
size: many
V: TRBV7-2
D: TRBD1
J: TRBJ2-7
length: 14

CDR3: CASSLGGQQPYEQYF
DNA: TGCGCCAGCAGCTTGGGGGGACAGCAACCCTACGAGCAGTACTTC
size: many
V: TRBV5-1
D: TRBD1
J: TRBJ2-7
length: 15

CDR3: CASSLVTPPRGENTIYF
DNA: TGTGCCAGCAGCTTAGTCACGCCCCCCCGGGGTGAAAACACCATATATTTT
size: few
V: TRBV11-2
D: NA
J: TRBJ1-3
length: 17

CDR3: CASSPARYPTGVETQYF
DNA: TGTGCCAGCAGCCCCGCCCGATATCCGACAGGTGTGGAGACCCAGTACTTC
size: NA
V: TRBV11-2
D: NA
J: TRBJ2-5
length: 17

CDR3: CASSSDRPRIEKLFF
DNA: TGTGCCAGCAGTTCGGACCGCCCAAGGATCGAAAAACTGTTTTTT
size: many
V: TRBV28
D: NA
J: TRBJ1-4
length: 15

CDR3: CASSQHRDPLFGYTF
DNA: TGCGCCAGCAGCCAACACAGGGACCCACTGTTTGGCTACACCTTC
size: NA
V: TRBV10-2
D: NA
J: TRBJ1-2
length: 15

CDR3: CASSQVADRGPYEQYF
DNA: TGTGCCAGCAGCCAGGTTGCGGACAGGGGGCCCTACGAGCAGTACTTC
size: many
V: TRBV3-1
D: TRBD1
J: TRBJ2-7
length: 16

CDR3: CASSPSSGQGGYGYTF
DNA: TGTGCCAGCAGTCCCTCCTCGGGACAGGGAGGCTATGGCTACACCTTC
size: many
V: TRBV28
D: TRBD1
J: TRBJ1-2
length: 16

CDR3: CASSLTGEDTEAFF
DNA: TGTGCCAGCAGCTTGACAGGGGAAGACACTGAAGCTTTCTTT
size: few
V: TRBV5-4
D: TRBD1
J: TRBJ1-1
length: 14

CDR3: CASSQARIYTF
DNA: TGCGCCAGCAGCCAAGCAAGAATCTACACCTTC
size: few
V: TRBV4-1
D: NA
J: TRBJ1-2
length: 11

CDR3: CSARRGGDLVEQYF
DNA: TGCAGTGCTAGGAGGGGAGGGGATTTAGTTGAGCAGTACTTC
size: many
V: TRBV20-1
D: TRBD2
J: TRBJ2-7
length: 14

CDR3: CASSYGGVQETQYF
DNA: TGTGCCAGCAGTTACGGCGGGGTCCAAGAGACCCAGTACTTC
size: many
V: TRBV6-2/TRBV6-3
D: NA
J: TRBJ2-5
length: 14

CDR3: CASSLGQGAREQFF
DNA: TGTGCCAGCAGCTTAGGACAGGGGGCTCGTGAGCAGTTCTTC
size: many
V: TRBV7-9
D: TRBD1
J: TRBJ2-1
length: 14

CDR3: CASSLYGTATSF
DNA: TGTGCCAGCAGTTTGTACGGGACAGCCACTTCTTTC
size: many
V: TRBV28
D: TRBD1
J: TRBJ2-7
length: 12

CDR3: CASRDGERYDTGELFF
DNA: TGTGCCAGTAGGGACGGGGAGAGATACGACACCGGGGAGCTGTTTTTT
size: NA
V: TRBV19
D: NA
J: TRBJ2-2
length: 16

CDR3: CASTELDQSYEQYF
DNA: TGCGCCAGCACGGAGCTCGACCAATCCTACGAGCAGTACTTC
size: many
V: TRBV5-1
D: NA
J: TRBJ2-7
length: 14

CDR3: CASSGGTAYEQYF
DNA: TGTGCCAGCAGCGGTGGGACAGCCTACGAGCAGTACTTC
size: many
V: TRBV11-3
D: TRBD1
J: TRBJ2-7
length: 13

CDR3: CASSPSGNFYEQYF
DNA: TGTGCCAGCAGTCCTAGCGGGAACTTCTACGAGCAGTACTTC
size: few
V: TRBV6-1
D: TRBD2
J: TRBJ2-7
length: 14

CDR3: CASSSPGTSQNTGELFF
DNA: TGTGCCAGCAGCTCGCCTGGGACTAGCCAAAACACCGGGGAGCTGTTTTTT
size: NA
V: TRBV7-9
D: TRBD2
J: TRBJ2-2
length: 17

CDR3: CSVELQGPTEAFF
DNA: TGCAGCGTTGAATTGCAGGGGCCCACTGAAGCTTTCTTT
size: many
V: TRBV29-1
D: NA
J: TRBJ1-1
length: 13

CDR3: CAISESNSGANVLTF
DNA: TGTGCCATCAGTGAGTCCAACTCTGGGGCCAACGTCCTGACTTTC
size: many
V: TRBV10-3
D: NA
J: TRBJ2-6
length: 15

CDR3: CASSSDGTGYLLAKNIQYF
DNA: TGTGCCAGCAGCTCCGACGGGACAGGGTACTTATTAGCCAAAAACATTCAGTACTTC
size: few
V: TRBV5-5
D: TRBD1
J: TRBJ2-4
length: 19

CDR3: CASSLDFQGYEQYF
DNA: TGTGCCAGCAGCTTGGACTTTCAAGGCTACGAGCAGTACTTC
size: many
V: TRBV7-2
D: NA
J: TRBJ2-7
length: 14

CDR3: CASRLDGGYTF
DNA: TGTGCCAGCAGATTAGACGGTGGCTACACCTTC
size: many
V: TRBV2
D: NA
J: TRBJ1-2
length: 11

CDR3: CASHRGPSSYNEQFF
DNA: TGTGCCAGTCACAGGGGGCCGAGCTCCTACAATGAGCAGTTCTTC
size: many
V: TRBV6-1
D: TRBD1
J: TRBJ2-1
length: 15

CDR3: CSARAAAGTDTQYF
DNA: TGCAGTGCTAGAGCGGCCGCAGGCACAGATACGCAGTATTTT
size: many
V: TRBV20-1
D: NA
J: TRBJ2-3
length: 14

CDR3: CASSIGVQPQHF
DNA: TGTGCCAGCAGCATCGGGGTCCAGCCCCAGCATTTT
size: many
V: TRBV7-2
D: NA
J: TRBJ1-5
length: 12

CDR3: CASKTLDSPGGFTF
DNA: TGTGCCAGCAAGACGTTAGACAGCCCCGGAGGCTTCACCTTC
size: NA
V: TRBV12-3/TRBV12-4
D: NA
J: TRBJ1-2
length: 14

CDR3: CSAIGTDFYEQYF
DNA: TGCAGTGCAATCGGGACGGATTTCTACGAGCAGTACTTC
size: many
V: TRBV20-1
D: NA
J: TRBJ2-7
length: 13

CDR3: CASTPPPGGPQYQETQYF
DNA: TGTGCCAGCACCCCGCCGCCAGGGGGCCCTCAGTACCAAGAGACCCAGTACTTC
size: many
V: TRBV28
D: TRBD1
J: TRBJ2-5
length: 18

CDR3: CASSVTGNDEQYF
DNA: TGTGCCAGCAGCGTGACTGGGAACGACGAGCAGTACTTC
size: NA
V: TRBV9
D: NA
J: TRBJ2-7
length: 13

CDR3: CSARDGRLNTEAFF
DNA: TGCAGTGCTAGAGATGGAAGGTTGAACACTGAAGCTTTCTTT
size: many
V: TRBV20-1
D: NA
J: TRBJ1-1
length: 14

CDR3: CASSPPGATYTDTQYF
DNA: TGTGCCAGCTCACCACCGGGGGCGACGTACACAGATACGCAGTATTTT
size: many
V: TRBV18
D: NA
J: TRBJ2-3
length: 16

CDR3: CASSVLQTGTGELFF
DNA: TGTGCCAGTAGTGTACTCCAGACCGGCACCGGGGAGCTGTTTTTT
size: NA
V: TRBV19
D: NA
J: TRBJ2-2
length: 15

CDR3: CSAALSRAWENEQFF
DNA: TGCAGTGCTGCCCTAAGCAGGGCTTGGGAGAATGAGCAGTTCTTC
size: many
V: TRBV20-1
D: NA
J: TRBJ2-1
length: 15

CDR3: CSARDSMGYSGNTIYF
DNA: TGCAGTGCTAGAGATAGTATGGGGTACTCTGGAAACACCATATATTTT
size: NA
V: TRBV20-1
D: NA
J: TRBJ1-3
length: 16

CDR3: CAWGGGQLREQYF
DNA: TGTGCCTGGGGGGGAGGCCAGCTCCGGGAGCAGTACTTC
size: NA
V: TRBV30
D: NA
J: TRBJ2-7
length: 13

CDR3: CASSEGIGSGGNTIYF
DNA: TGTGCCAGCAGTGAAGGCATCGGATCAGGCGGAAACACCATATATTTT
size: many
V: TRBV6-1
D: NA
J: TRBJ1-3
length: 16